The rows below give T cell receptor beta chains drawn from one sample of a study of early T cells in non-severe SARS-CoV-2 infection. MiXCR, run by TCRdb on the 5' RACE reads, gives a single entry per CDR3 protein. This sample has some 30,000 distinct CDR3 sequences, with roughly 4.5% found just once. The sample was whole blood. The receptors originated from an adult who was a healthcare worker with PCR-confirmed SARS-CoV-2 infection or an uninfected control (not recorded which). Both conserved end residues are part of each CDR3. D genes are given only for firm matches. A clone size is listed for some rows: how often the clone was seen (once, few, many), or a class if it is expanded.

size: many; J: TRBJ2-3; V: TRBV24-1; D: TRBD1; DNA: TGTGCCACCAGTGAGGACAGGGTCCCTACAGATACGCAGTATTTT; CDR3: CATSEDRVPTDTQYF
size: many; J: TRBJ1-2; V: TRBV12-3/TRBV12-4; D: .; DNA: TGTGCCAGCAGTTTAGTGTCCGTCGACTATGGCTACACCTTC; CDR3: CASSLVSVDYGYTF
size: .; J: TRBJ2-7; V: TRBV29-1; D: .; DNA: TGCAGCGTACTAACGGTCGCCTACGAGCAGTACTTC; CDR3: CSVLTVAYEQYF
size: many; J: TRBJ1-4; V: TRBV30; D: TRBD1; DNA: TGTGCCTGGAGGGGAATGACAGGGTTAGGGGAAAAACTGTTTTTT; CDR3: CAWRGMTGLGEKLFF
size: many; J: TRBJ2-2; V: TRBV2; D: .; DNA: TGTGCCAGCAGGACGGAAAACACCGGGGAGCTGTTTTTT; CDR3: CASRTENTGELFF
size: many; J: TRBJ2-1; V: TRBV29-1; D: .; DNA: TGCAGCGTCCCTAGCAGACCGACAGGTGGAAGCTCCTACAATGAGCAGTTCTTC; CDR3: CSVPSRPTGGSSYNEQFF
size: many; J: TRBJ2-7; V: TRBV7-9; D: .; DNA: TGTGCCAGCAGCCTCCGGGAAATAAACCGGGGGTGGGAGCAGTACTTC; CDR3: CASSLREINRGWEQYF
size: many; J: TRBJ2-1; V: TRBV27; D: TRBD1; DNA: TGTGCCAGCAGTGCCCGTTTGGCAGGGGGCTACAATGAGCAGTTCTTC; CDR3: CASSARLAGGYNEQFF
size: many; J: TRBJ2-3; V: TRBV5-1; D: .; DNA: TGCGCCAGCAGCTTGTTTGGGCAGAGCGCGGCAGATACGCAGTATTTT; CDR3: CASSLFGQSAADTQYF
size: .; J: TRBJ1-1; V: TRBV5-8; D: TRBD1; DNA: TGTGCCAGCCGAGACAGGGGGTCTGAAGCTTTCTTT; CDR3: CASRDRGSEAFF
size: many; J: TRBJ2-7; V: TRBV7-3; D: .; DNA: TGTGCCAGCAGCTTAACTGAAGGAACCTACGAGCAGTACTTC; CDR3: CASSLTEGTYEQYF
size: many; J: TRBJ2-1; V: TRBV9; D: TRBD2; DNA: TGTGCCAGCAGCGTAGTGGCTAGCGGGAGCGATGAGCAGTTCTTC; CDR3: CASSVVASGSDEQFF
size: many; J: TRBJ2-4; V: TRBV20-1; D: .; DNA: TGCAGTGCTAGAGATTCTCCAGGGGCCAAAAACATTCAGTACTTC; CDR3: CSARDSPGAKNIQYF
size: many; J: TRBJ2-7; V: TRBV12-3/TRBV12-4; D: TRBD1; DNA: TGTGCCAGCAGCCCACCTCTCGGGACAGGGAATACGAAGTACTTC; CDR3: CASSPPLGTGNTKYF
size: .; J: TRBJ2-7; V: TRBV20-1; D: TRBD2; DNA: TGCAGTGCTAGTGCGACTAGCGGGAGCTCCTACGAGCAGTACTTC; CDR3: CSASATSGSSYEQYF
size: many; J: TRBJ2-2; V: TRBV19; D: TRBD1; DNA: TGTGCCAGTAGTGGCACAGGGGCGGCCACCGGGGAGCTGTTTTTT; CDR3: CASSGTGAATGELFF
size: many; J: TRBJ2-3; V: TRBV29-1; D: TRBD1; DNA: TGCAGCGCCAGACAGGGGGCGTCTAGCACAGATACGCAGTATTTT; CDR3: CSARQGASSTDTQYF
size: few; J: TRBJ2-7; V: TRBV7-9; D: .; DNA: TGTGCCAGCAGCTTAGGGGGGGCTGAGACCTACGAGCAGTACTTC; CDR3: CASSLGGAETYEQYF
size: many; J: TRBJ2-2; V: TRBV18; D: .; DNA: TGTGCCAGCTCACCGCCACGGGAGACCGGGGAGCTGTTTTTT; CDR3: CASSPPRETGELFF
size: many; J: TRBJ2-1; V: TRBV7-2; D: TRBD2; DNA: TGTGCCAGCAGCGCGGGACTAGCGGGAGGGTTACCTTACAATGAGCAGTTCTTC; CDR3: CASSAGLAGGLPYNEQFF
size: many; J: TRBJ2-1; V: TRBV19; D: TRBD1; DNA: TGTGCCAGTAGTATAGGCGGGGACAGGGCTTACAATGAGCAGTTCTTC; CDR3: CASSIGGDRAYNEQFF
size: many; J: TRBJ1-3; V: TRBV7-6; D: .; DNA: TGTGCCAGCAGCCTGGGGGACCGTCTGGGAAACACCATATATTTT; CDR3: CASSLGDRLGNTIYF
size: many; J: TRBJ2-2; V: TRBV15; D: .; DNA: TGTGCCACCAGCAGTCCTCACGAGGCAGGGACGAACACCGGGGAGCTGTTTTTT; CDR3: CATSSPHEAGTNTGELFF
size: many; J: TRBJ2-1; V: TRBV12-3/TRBV12-4; D: TRBD2; DNA: TGTGCCAGCAGTTTAGAGTTGGCTAGCGGGGGGAATGAGCAGTTCTTC; CDR3: CASSLELASGGNEQFF
size: many; J: TRBJ2-2; V: TRBV7-9; D: .; DNA: TGTGCCAGCAGATACAATAGAACCGGGGAGCTGTTTTTT; CDR3: CASRYNRTGELFF
size: many; J: TRBJ2-1; V: TRBV6-6; D: .; DNA: TGTGCCAGCAGTTCCACCAGCTCCTACAATGAGCAGTTCTTC; CDR3: CASSSTSSYNEQFF
size: many; J: TRBJ2-7; V: TRBV3-1; D: .; DNA: TGTGCCAGCAGCCAAGACCTAACCGGACCGTTAGGTTGGCAGTACTTC; CDR3: CASSQDLTGPLGWQYF
size: many; J: TRBJ2-6; V: TRBV28; D: .; DNA: TGTGCCAGCAGTTTGGACAAATGGTCCCCTGGGGCCAACGTCCTGACTTTC; CDR3: CASSLDKWSPGANVLTF
size: many; J: TRBJ2-1; V: TRBV5-6; D: TRBD2; DNA: TGTGCCAGCAGCTTTTTATACGGGACTAGCGGGAGTAGCTCCTACAATGAGCAGTTCTTC; CDR3: CASSFLYGTSGSSSYNEQFF
size: many; J: TRBJ1-4; V: TRBV14; D: .; DNA: TGTGCCAGCAGCCAAGGCCGGACTACACTTCACAGCAATGAAAAACTGTTTTTT; CDR3: CASSQGRTTLHSNEKLFF
size: many; J: TRBJ2-3; V: TRBV5-1; D: .; DNA: TGCGCCAGCAGCTTGGCGGGGGGCGGTGGAGATACGCAGTATTTT; CDR3: CASSLAGGGGDTQYF
size: many; J: TRBJ1-1; V: TRBV29-1; D: .; DNA: TGCAGCGTTGGGAACACTGAAGCTTTCTTT; CDR3: CSVGNTEAFF
size: .; J: TRBJ2-7; V: TRBV7-9; D: .; DNA: TGTGCCAGCAGCTCAACAGGACCCTCGTACGAGCAGTACTTC; CDR3: CASSSTGPSYEQYF
size: many; J: TRBJ2-2; V: TRBV18; D: .; DNA: TGTGCCAGCTCACCCATGCGGACAGACTACACCGGGGAGCTGTTTTTT; CDR3: CASSPMRTDYTGELFF
size: many; J: TRBJ1-1; V: TRBV7-9; D: TRBD1; DNA: TGTGCCAGCAGCTTAGAACAGGGGGCTGGTGCTTTCTTT; CDR3: CASSLEQGAGAFF
size: many; J: TRBJ2-7; V: TRBV29-1; D: .; DNA: TGCAGCGCCCAGGCGGTGAGCTCCTACGAGCAGTACTTC; CDR3: CSAQAVSSYEQYF
size: many; J: TRBJ1-1; V: TRBV30; D: .; DNA: TGTGCCTGGAGTAGCTATCCCCAAGGGACTGAAGCTTTCTTT; CDR3: CAWSSYPQGTEAFF
size: .; J: TRBJ2-5; V: TRBV18; D: .; DNA: TGTGCCAGCTCACCACGAGGGGACCAAGAGACCCAGTACTTC; CDR3: CASSPRGDQETQYF
size: medium-sized; J: TRBJ2-1; V: TRBV7-9; D: .; DNA: TGTGCCAGCAGCTGGACTCACAGCTCCTACAATGAGCAGTTCTTC; CDR3: CASSWTHSSYNEQFF
size: many; J: TRBJ2-1; V: TRBV3-1; D: .; DNA: TGTGCCAGCAGCCAAGGACAAGACAATGAGCAGTTCTTC; CDR3: CASSQGQDNEQFF
size: many; J: TRBJ1-4; V: TRBV6-1; D: TRBD1; DNA: TGTGCCAGCAGTGACCGGTCAGGGGGTGAAAAACTGTTTTTT; CDR3: CASSDRSGGEKLFF
size: many; J: TRBJ2-3; V: TRBV7-9; D: TRBD1; DNA: TGTGCCAGCAGACCCACCGGGACAGGGTGGGATACGCAGTATTTT; CDR3: CASRPTGTGWDTQYF
size: many; J: TRBJ2-7; V: TRBV9; D: .; DNA: TGTGCCAGCAGCGTAGCTCAAACAGGGTCGGGCTACGAGCAGTACTTC; CDR3: CASSVAQTGSGYEQYF
size: many; J: TRBJ2-5; V: TRBV29-1; D: .; DNA: TGCAGCGTAGGACTACAACAAGAGACCCAGTACTTC; CDR3: CSVGLQQETQYF
size: many; J: TRBJ1-4; V: TRBV7-9; D: TRBD1; DNA: TGTGCCAGCAGCGACGGACAGGGTAGTAATGAAAAACTGTTTTTT; CDR3: CASSDGQGSNEKLFF